One sample yielded the 10 T cell receptor beta chains listed below, sequenced in a study of identical twins. Using its own MiXCR run on the 5' RACE reads, TCRdb lists one record per CDR3 protein. This sample has 500,000 to 550,000 distinct CDR3 sequences; approximately 20% occur once, and the top ten carry roughly 0.5%. This sample was also put to use in a study of yellow fever vaccine responses in identical twins.

The sequencing input was CD4+ T cells sorted from blood. Receptors were obtained from a woman aged 18-30 years in good health.

This clonotype was found many times. The chain combines TRBV12-3 or TRBV12-4 with TRBJ2-2; the match to TRBD2 covers 12 bases. The V segment lost 10 bases and the J segment 1 base; nucleotides outside the gene matches: 10. This CDR3 region has 17 residues. The CDR3 region is CATRPTSGRMNTGELFF. Here the CDR3 DNA reads TGTGCCACACGACCGACTAGCGGGAGAATGAACACCGGGGAGCTGTTTTTT.

This clonotype was recorded many times. The chain uses TRBV4-2 and TRBJ2-3; unclear D gene. V shed 0 bases and J shed 4 bases, with 8 bases lying between them. The CDR3 contains 14 residues. CDR1 is LGHNA, CDR2 YNFKEQ, per germline. Written as DNA, the CDR3 is TGTGCCAGCAGCCAAGATTCTAGAGCAGATACGCAGTATTTT. It yields the protein CASSQDSRADTQYF.

This clonotype was seen a few times. This chain links TRBV5-1 with TRBJ2-3; 8 bases are a match to TRBD2. With V trimmed by 3 bases and J by 4 bases, 7 bases remained unmatched. Germline V gene lookup returns CDR1 SGHRS and CDR2 YFSETQ. The CDR3 covers 15 residues. The CDR3 sequence is CASSYQRGGSDTQYF. As DNA, the CDR3 is TGCGCCAGCAGCTATCAACGGGGGGGGTCAGATACGCAGTATTTT.

The genes are TRBV3-1 and TRBJ2-1, with D uncertain. This CDR3 contains 12 residues. Germline V lookup: CDR1 LGHDT, CDR2 YNNKEL (reference sequence). V was clipped by 3 bases and J by 9 bases, with 9 bases between them. The CDR3 is CASSHGMGEQFF. CDR3 DNA sequence: TGTGCCAGCAGCCATGGCATGGGTGAGCAGTTCTTC.

This clonotype came up a few times. J is TRBJ1-2 and V is TRBV20-1, with TRBD1 matching over 10 bases. The ends lost 1 base at V and 3 bases at J; junction bases unmatched: 8. The germline V gene encodes CDR1 DFQATT and CDR2 SNEGSKA (reference sequence). The CDR3 length is 16 residues. CDR3 sequence reads: CSARVTGGPFYYGYTF. CDR3 bases: TGCAGTGCTAGAGTGACAGGGGGCCCCTTCTACTATGGCTACACCTTC.

The V call is TRBV7-2, the J call TRBJ1-1; D perhaps matches TRBD1 (6 bases). The CDR3 has 16 amino acids. V shed 0 bases and J shed 1 base, with 12 bases lying between them. Germline values: CDR1 SGHTA, CDR2 FQGNSA. CDR3 sequence reads: CASSLARGLTNTEAFF. CDR3 sequence (DNA): TGTGCCAGCAGCTTAGCCCGGGGGCTAACGAACACTGAAGCTTTCTTT.

CDR3: CASSQLAGGAYEQYF. Written as DNA, the CDR3 is TGCGCCAGCAGCCAACTAGCGGGGGGAGCCTACGAGCAGTACTTC. The genes are TRBV4-1 and TRBJ2-7; 11 bases match TRBD2. Trimming took 2 bases from V and 2 from J; bases not matched to a gene: 2. The CDR3 is 15 amino acids. Germline lookup yields CDR1 MGHRA and CDR2 YSYEKL.

This clonotype was seen more than once but under ten times. This chain links TRBV4-1 with TRBJ2-4; the D is unclear. The CDR3 consists of 17 residues. V lost 0 bases to trimming and J lost 2 bases, with 14 bases between them. CDR1 MGHRA and CDR2 YSYEKL come from the germline V gene. The CDR3 nucleotides read TGCGCCAGCAGCCAAGATAAGGAAGTAACAACCAAAAACATTCAGTACTTC. Amino acid sequence: CASSQDKEVTTKNIQYF.

V gene TRBV11-2 combines with J gene TRBJ2-2; D is tentatively TRBD1 or TRBD2 (6 bases each). Trimming took 1 base from V and 9 from J, leaving 21 bases between them. CDR1 and CDR2 (germline): SGHAT, FQNNGV. This CDR3 contains 17 residues. The CDR3 DNA reads TGTGCCAGCAGCTTAGCCCCCTCTGTCCCGGGGGCACGGGAGCTGTTTTTT. Protein sequence: CASSLAPSVPGARELFF.

This clonotype was detected a few times. The gene calls are TRBV12-3 or TRBV12-4 and TRBJ1-2; D is unclear. With 5 bases removed from V and 4 bases from J, the gap between germline ends came to 8 bases. This CDR3 comprises 12 residues. The DNA for the CDR3 is TGTGCCAGCAGTACCAACCCCTATGGCTACACCTTC. Protein product: CASSTNPYGYTF.